The subject of this entry is one T cell receptor (beta chain). This entry belongs to a study of technical replicates of blood from a handful of donors. The CDR3 sequence is 12 residues long. CDR1 SNHLY and CDR2 FYNNEI come from the germline V gene. The V gene lost 2 bases and the J gene lost 3 bases, with 5 bases spanning the gap. Sequenced by immunoSEQ multiplex PCR; TCRdb stores in-frame clones only, minus some. The sample lists roughly 82,000 clones, about 90% seen once, with 0.27% in the top ten. The sample taken for sequencing was T cells isolated from PBMCs. This sequence joins TRBV2 and TRBJ2-7; possibly TRBD2 for D (5 bases). This receptor was identified in a human donor in good health. The CDR3 sequence: CASSERGYEQYF. CDR3 sequence (DNA): TGTGCCAGCAGTGAACGGGGCTACGAGCAGTACTTC.